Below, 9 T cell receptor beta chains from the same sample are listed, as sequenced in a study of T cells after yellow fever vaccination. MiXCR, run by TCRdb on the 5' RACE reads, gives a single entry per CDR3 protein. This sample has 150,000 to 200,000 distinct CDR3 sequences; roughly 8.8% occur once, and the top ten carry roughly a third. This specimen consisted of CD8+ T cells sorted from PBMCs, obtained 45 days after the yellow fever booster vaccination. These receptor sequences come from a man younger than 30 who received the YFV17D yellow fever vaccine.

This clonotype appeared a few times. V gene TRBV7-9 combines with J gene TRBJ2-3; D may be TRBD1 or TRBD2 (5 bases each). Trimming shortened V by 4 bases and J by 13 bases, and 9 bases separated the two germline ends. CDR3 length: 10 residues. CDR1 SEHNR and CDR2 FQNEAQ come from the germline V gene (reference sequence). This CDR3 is CASSSGQEYF. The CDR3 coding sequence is TGTGCCAGCAGCTCGGGGCAGGAGTATTTT.

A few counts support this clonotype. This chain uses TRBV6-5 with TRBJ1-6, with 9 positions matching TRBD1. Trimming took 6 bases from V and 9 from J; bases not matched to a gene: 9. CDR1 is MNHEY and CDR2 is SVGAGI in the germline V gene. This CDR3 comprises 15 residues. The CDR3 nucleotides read TGTGCCAGCAGCCCTATGGGACAGGGTGGTTCACCCCTCCACTTT. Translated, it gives CASSPMGQGGSPLHF.

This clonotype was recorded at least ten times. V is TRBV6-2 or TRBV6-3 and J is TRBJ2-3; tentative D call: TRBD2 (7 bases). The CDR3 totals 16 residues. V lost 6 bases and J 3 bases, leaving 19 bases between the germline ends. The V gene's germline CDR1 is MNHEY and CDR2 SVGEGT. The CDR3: CASSAAGARGTDTQYF. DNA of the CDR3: TGTGCCAGCAGCGCGGCGGGGGCAAGAGGGACAGATACGCAGTATTTT.

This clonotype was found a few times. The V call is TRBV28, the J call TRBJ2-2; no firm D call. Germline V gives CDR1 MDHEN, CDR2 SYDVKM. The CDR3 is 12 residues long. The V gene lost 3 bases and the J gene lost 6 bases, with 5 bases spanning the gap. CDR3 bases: TGTGCCAGCAGTTTCCCCTCCGGGGAGCTGTTTTTT. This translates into CASSFPSGELFF.

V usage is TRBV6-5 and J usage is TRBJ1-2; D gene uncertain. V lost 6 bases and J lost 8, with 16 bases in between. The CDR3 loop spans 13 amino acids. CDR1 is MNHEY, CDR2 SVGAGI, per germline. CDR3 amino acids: CASRIGQLEGYTF. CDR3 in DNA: TGTGCCAGCAGGATCGGCCAATTAGAAGGCTACACCTTC.

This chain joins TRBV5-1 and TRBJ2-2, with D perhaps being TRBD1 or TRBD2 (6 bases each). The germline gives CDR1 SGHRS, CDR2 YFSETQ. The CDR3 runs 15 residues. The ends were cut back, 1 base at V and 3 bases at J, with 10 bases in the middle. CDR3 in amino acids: CASSLTGAYTGELFF. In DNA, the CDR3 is TGCGCCAGCAGCTTGACGGGGGCTTACACCGGGGAGCTGTTTTTT.

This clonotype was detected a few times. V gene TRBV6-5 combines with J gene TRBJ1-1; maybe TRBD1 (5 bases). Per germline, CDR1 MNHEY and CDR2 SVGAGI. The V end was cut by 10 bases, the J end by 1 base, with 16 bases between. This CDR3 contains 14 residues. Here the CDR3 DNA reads TGTGCCACAAGAACCATCGGGGGGAACACTGAAGCTTTCTTT. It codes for CATRTIGGNTEAFF.

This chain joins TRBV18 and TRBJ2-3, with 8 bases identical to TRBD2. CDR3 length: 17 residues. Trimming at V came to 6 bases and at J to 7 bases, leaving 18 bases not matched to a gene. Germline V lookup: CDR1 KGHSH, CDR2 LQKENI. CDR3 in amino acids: CASSTTHSGVAANTQYF. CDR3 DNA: TGTGCCAGCTCGACCACCCATAGCGGGGTAGCTGCAAATACGCAGTATTTT.

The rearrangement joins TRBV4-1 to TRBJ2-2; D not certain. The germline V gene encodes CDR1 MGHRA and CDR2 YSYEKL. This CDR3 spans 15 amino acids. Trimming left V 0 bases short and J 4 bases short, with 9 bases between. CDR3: CASSQDAMGTGELFF. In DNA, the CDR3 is TGCGCCAGCAGCCAAGACGCTATGGGCACCGGGGAGCTGTTTTTT.